This TCR beta chain is drawn from a study of siplizumab effects on memory and regulatory T cells. A single count supports this clone. Antigen: not known. V shed 10 bases and J shed 9 bases, with 16 bases lying between them. The CDR3 contains 12 residues. In germline, CDR1 is MDHEN, CDR2 SYDVKM. Study findings and constraints: The drug siplizumab significantly decreased the alloreactive sequences that could be traced to unstimulated CD4+ memory cells. Naive T cells, seemingly more diverse than memory cells, seemed major alloresponse contributors. Assignment to unstimulated subsets succeeded for only a minor fraction of the alloreactive clones.

Using immunoSEQ multiplex PCR, the repertoire was profiled, and TCRdb retains in-frame clones only, with some absent. This table holds approximately 100,000 clones, about nine tenths found once. The sequenced sample was non-Treg CD4+ T cells sorted from blood. The rearrangement uses TRBV28 and TRBJ2-1; D may be TRBD1 (6 bases). The receptor comes from a human donor in good health. For the CDR3, the DNA is TGTGCCATCCCCGGAACAGGGATTGAGCAGTTCTTC. Its protein is CAIPGTGIEQFF.